Listed here is a single T cell receptor (beta chain). Combining a sample-barcoded 5' primer with a J-beta primer mix, a second PCR ran for roughly 6 to 12 cycles. Each of the cDNA molecules was tagged by a template-switch adaptor with 12 random nucleotides. TCRdb re-analysed the 5' RACE reads in MiXCR, keeping a single row per CDR3 protein. The table lists roughly 730,000 distinct CDR3 sequences, more than 55% of them singletons. The sample is drawn from a study of blood T cells in healthy people across ages. CDR3 length: 15 residues. Germline V gene lookup returns CDR1 KGHDR and CDR2 SFDVKD. The ends lost 3 bases at V and 7 bases at J; junction bases unmatched: 6.

V is TRBV24-1 and J is TRBJ2-1, with 9 bases lining up with TRBD1. Sample: blood. This sequence was found in a man aged 40-49 years in good health. The CDR3 DNA is TGTGCCACCAGTGATAAAGGGACAGGGAAAAATGAGCAGTTCTTC. It translates to CATSDKGTGKNEQFF.